Listed below are T cell receptor beta chains from one sample, sequenced in a study of T cell changes during pregnancy in multiple sclerosis. Repertoires were generated with immunoSEQ multiplex PCR, while TCRdb's copy carries only in-frame clones and drops some. The table shows approximately 46,000 clones, with 75% to 95% occurring only once. Specimen: CD8+ T cells from peripheral blood mononuclear cells, collected in the second trimester of pregnancy. The origin of the receptors is a female donor with multiple sclerosis, enrolled in a pregnancy study. The CDR3 runs from the conserved cysteine through the conserved F or W. The D gene is left open where the match is weak. Part of the rows lack a size; the others show once, few, many or a class for expanded clones.

-	TRBV5-5	once	TRBJ2-7	CASSRSYEQYF	TGTGCCAGCAGCCGTTCCTACGAGCAGTACTTC
TRBD1	TRBV27	-	TRBJ2-7	CASSYRTGGSYEQYF	TGTGCCAGCAGTTACAGGACAGGGGGCAGCTACGAGCAGTACTTC
-	TRBV6-5	-	TRBJ1-1	CASSPTVNTEAFF	TGTGCCAGCAGTCCGACAGTGAACACTGAAGCTTTCTTT
-	TRBV9	-	TRBJ2-2	CASSVGQESPKTGELFF	TGTGCCAGCAGCGTAGGACAGGAGAGCCCCAAAACCGGGGAGCTGTTTTTT
TRBD1	TRBV18	-	TRBJ1-5	CASSPSRDSPRHF	TGTGCCAGCTCACCCTCCCGGGACAGCCCCCGGCATTTT
TRBD2	TRBV27	-	TRBJ2-1	CASSGLAGGGNEQFF	TGTGCCAGCAGCGGACTAGCGGGGGGAGGGAATGAGCAGTTCTTC
TRBD2	TRBV9	-	TRBJ2-3	CASSVTGGGDTQYF	TGTGCCAGCAGCGTGACGGGGGGAGGAGATACGCAGTATTTT
-	TRBV13	-	TRBJ2-7	CASSLALPREQYF	TGTGCCAGCAGCTTAGCCCTCCCGAGAGAGCAGTACTTC
TRBD1	TRBV4-2	-	TRBJ1-6	CASSQDGDRGLGVDNSPLHF	TGTGCCAGCAGCCAAGATGGGGACAGGGGTCTTGGAGTAGATAATTCACCCCTCCACTTT
TRBD2	TRBV9	-	TRBJ2-3	CASSVAGTRVDTQYF	TGTGCCAGCAGCGTAGCCGGGACTAGGGTAGATACGCAGTATTTT
-	TRBV7-2	-	TRBJ1-2	CASISLDGGDFGYTF	TGTGCCAGCATCTCCTTGGATGGGGGGGATTTTGGCTACACCTTC
TRBD1	TRBV30	-	TRBJ1-1	CAWGDVPGQGRPEAFF	TGTGCCTGGGGCGACGTTCCGGGACAGGGCAGACCGGAAGCTTTCTTT
-	TRBV7-9	-	TRBJ1-4	CASSPKLPGVNEKLFF	TGTGCCAGCAGCCCTAAATTACCAGGGGTAAATGAAAAACTGTTTTTT
-	TRBV10-3	-	TRBJ1-1	CAISESLGSEAFF	TGTGCCATCAGTGAGTCCCTGGGGAGTGAAGCTTTCTTT
-	TRBV9	-	TRBJ2-4	CASSVDGTPVDIQYF	TGTGCCAGCAGCGTAGACGGGACTCCCGTAGACATTCAGTACTTC
-	TRBV5-8	few	TRBJ1-1	CASSGRDIGTEAFF	TGTGCCAGCAGCGGTCGGGACATTGGCACTGAAGCTTTCTTT
-	TRBV2	-	TRBJ2-2	CASSVGRATGELFF	TGTGCCAGCAGTGTGGGCAGGGCCACCGGGGAGCTGTTTTTT
TRBD2	TRBV28	-	TRBJ2-4	CASSDSGGKNIQYF	TGTGCCAGCAGTGACTCGGGGGGGAAAAACATTCAGTACTTC
-	TRBV6-6	-	TRBJ2-7	CASSPLLAEQYF	TGTGCCAGCAGCCCCCTCCTAGCGGAGCAGTACTTC
TRBD1	TRBV27	-	TRBJ2-5	CASRQGGQETQYF	TGTGCCAGCCGACAGGGGGGACAAGAGACCCAGTACTTC
TRBD1	TRBV19	-	TRBJ1-1	CASSKTGGTEAFF	TGTGCCAGTAGTAAGACAGGGGGCACTGAAGCTTTCTTT
-	TRBV4-1	-	TRBJ1-1	CASSQGIRGAFF	TGCGCCAGCAGCCAAGGCATCAGAGGAGCTTTCTTT
-	TRBV27	-	TRBJ1-2	CASREGAALGYTF	TGTGCCAGCAGAGAAGGAGCTGCTCTGGGCTACACCTTC
-	TRBV10-3	-	TRBJ1-5	CAISESGGHQPQHF	TGTGCCATCAGTGAGTCGGGGGGGCATCAGCCCCAGCATTTT
TRBD1	TRBV13	-	TRBJ2-4	CASSSRDRGLWQRYF	TGTGCCAGCAGCTCCCGGGACAGGGGGCTATGGCAACGGTACTTC
-	TRBV7-9	-	TRBJ1-1	CASSITLTVGAFF	TGTGCCAGCAGCATAACCCTGACAGTAGGGGCTTTCTTT
-	TRBV27	-	TRBJ1-1	CASSLSAGTEAFF	TGTGCCAGCAGTTTATCGGCGGGCACTGAAGCTTTCTTT
-	TRBV21-1	few	TRBJ1-1	CASSKGNKQGRTEAFF	TGTGCCAGCAGCAAAGGAAATAAACAGGGAAGGACTGAAGCTTTCTTT
TRBD2	TRBV7-7	-	TRBJ2-3	CASSSLAGASTDTQYF	TGTGCCAGCAGCTCCTTAGCGGGGGCTAGCACAGATACGCAGTATTTT
-	TRBV4-3	-	TRBJ2-7	CASSQDRTSYEQYF	TGCGCCAGCAGCCAAGATCGCACTTCCTACGAGCAGTACTTC
-	TRBV4-2	-	TRBJ2-1	CASSHRQQGPWHNEQFF	TGTGCCAGCAGCCATCGCCAACAGGGACCGTGGCACAATGAGCAGTTCTTC
-	TRBV30	-	TRBJ2-3	CAWTPAQGQLDTQYF	TGTGCCTGGACTCCCGCCCAGGGCCAGTTGGATACGCAGTATTTT
-	TRBV7-9	-	TRBJ1-2	CASSESTNNYGYTF	TGTGCCAGCAGCGAATCTACCAATAACTATGGCTACACCTTC
-	TRBV4-3	-	TRBJ2-1	CASGPGNQYNEQFF	TGCGCCAGCGGACCAGGGAATCAATACAATGAGCAGTTCTTC
TRBD1	TRBV9	-	TRBJ1-5	CASSTTGSSQPQHF	TGTGCCAGCAGCACGACAGGGTCTAGTCAGCCCCAGCATTTT